A single sample gave rise to the 29 T cell receptor beta chains below, sequenced in a study of T-cell reconstitution after alpha-beta-depleted transplantation in children (dated by TCRdb to about 2016). Read against the paper, the sample's treatment or condition label means: allogeneic hematopoietic cell transplantation with graft depleted of TCRalphabeta T cells and CD19 B cells. The method behind the library was PCR. The instrument given in TCRdb is Illumina HiSeq 2500. Molecular barcoding was employed in the preparation of TCR libraries, with unique molecular identifiers being used to normalize TCRbeta repertoire quantification. Through fastp at Q25 and MiXCR, TCRdb rebuilt clones from the public reads, retaining in-frame beta chains. Every entry covers one CDR3 protein and lists the most common genes and DNA from its rows. Counted in this sample were 610,000 or so distinct CDR3 sequences; approximately 30% of them appeared once. 35% to 40% of the sample goes to the ten largest clones.

Sequencing used PBMCs, obtained before TCRalphabeta/CD19-depleted stem cell transplant. These receptors were collected from a boy less than two years old with Wiskott-Aldrich syndrome, due to receive a stem cell transplant.

V and J are TRBV11-2 and TRBJ2-1, with 9 bases that match TRBD2. The CDR3 contains 17 residues. The germline CDR1 and CDR2 sequences are SGHAT and FQNNGV. The junction had 7 bases not matched to a gene; V was cut back by 0 bases and J by 4 bases. The CDR3 loop reads CASSLEIAGERYNEQFF. The CDR3 DNA follows: TGTGCCAGCAGCTTAGAGATAGCGGGAGAGAGATACAATGAGCAGTTCTTC.

The chain is built from TRBV29-1 and TRBJ2-1, with 9 bases fitting TRBD2. The CDR3 spans 17 residues. From germline, CDR1 is SQVTM and CDR2 ANQGSEA. V lost 8 bases and J lost 2; bases outside the gene matches: 16. CDR3 sequence (DNA): TGCAGCACAAAAGGGCTAGCGGGGACGCGAACCTACAATGAGCAGTTCTTC. It specifies CSTKGLAGTRTYNEQFF.

The chain is built from TRBV5-6 and TRBJ2-7; unclear D gene. Trimming removed 0 bases at V and 9 bases at J, with 10 bases between. The CDR3 is made up of 12 amino acids. Per the germline V gene, CDR1 is SGHDT and CDR2 is YYEEEE. The CDR3 reads CASSLVNGGQYF. Written as DNA, the CDR3 is TGTGCCAGCAGCTTGGTAAACGGTGGGCAGTACTTC.

The chain couples TRBV30 to TRBJ2-1; D is unclear. Per the germline V gene, CDR1 is GTSNPN and CDR2 is SVGIG (reference sequence). This CDR3 is 13 amino acids long. The V and J ends lost 2 bases and 10 bases respectively, with 15 bases between them. CDR3 loop: CAWSPDGATEQFF. The CDR3 DNA sequence: TGTGCCTGGAGTCCGGACGGCGCGACAGAGCAGTTCTTC.

This clonotype appeared once. The V and J genes are TRBV29-1 and TRBJ1-1; TRBD1 agrees at 8 bases. V was pared by 6 bases and J by 5 bases, with 14 bases of the junction left unmatched. In germline, CDR1 is SQVTM, CDR2 ANQGSEA. This CDR3 region has 15 residues. CDR3 bases: TGCAGCGTCCTCGTCCCGGACAGGGAGAGTACTGAAGCTTTCTTT. Protein product: CSVLVPDRESTEAFF.

This chain joins TRBV10-1 and TRBJ2-4; D assignment may be TRBD1 or TRBD2 (6 bases each). Per the germline V gene, CDR1 is WNHNN and CDR2 is SYGVQD (reference sequence). The V and J ends lost 2 bases and 4 bases respectively, with 21 bases between them. This CDR3 is built from 18 residues. The CDR3 DNA follows: TGCGCCAGCAGTGAGCATGTTTCAGGGGCCCGGGGGAAAAACATTCAGTACTTC. Its translation is CASSEHVSGARGKNIQYF.

Only a few counts were recorded for this clonotype. The chain employs TRBV5-5 and TRBJ1-4; 7 positions agree with TRBD1. V was clipped by 0 bases and J by 4 bases; unmatched bases: 6. The CDR3 covers 16 residues. In germline, CDR1 is SGHKS, CDR2 YYEKEE (reference sequence). CDR3 DNA: TGTGCCAGCAGCTTGGACCCCGGGACAGATAATGAAAAACTGTTTTTT. It is translated as CASSLDPGTDNEKLFF.

This clonotype occurred a few times. V gene TRBV5-1 combines with J gene TRBJ2-1, with 10 bases identical to TRBD2. The CDR3 totals 14 residues. The germline V gene has CDR1 SGHRS and CDR2 YFSETQ. The V and J ends lost 3 bases and 6 bases, in that order; junction bases with no gene match: 3. The CDR3 is CASSSSGSFNEQFF. The CDR3 DNA reads TGCGCCAGCAGCTCTAGCGGGAGTTTCAATGAGCAGTTCTTC.

The chain employs TRBV20-1 and TRBJ2-1; TRBD2 might be the D (6 bases). This CDR3 has 14 amino acids. The V end was cut by 1 base, the J end by 2 bases, with 9 bases between. Per the germline V gene, CDR1 is DFQATT and CDR2 is SNEGSKA (reference sequence). In nucleotides, the CDR3 is TGCAGTGCTAGAGGTCGGGGGACCTACAATGAGCAGTTCTTC. It is translated as CSARGRGTYNEQFF.

This chain links TRBV4-1 with TRBJ1-1, with unresolved D. Germline CDR1 is MGHRA and CDR2 is YSYEKL. V dropped 1 base and J dropped 9 bases, with 12 bases sitting between them. The CDR3 runs to 13 residues. The CDR3 is CASSQVGAHQAFF. The CDR3 coding sequence is TGCGCCAGCAGCCAAGTAGGAGCCCACCAAGCTTTCTTT.

The V and J genes are TRBV4-1 and TRBJ1-2, with unresolved D. From germline, CDR1 is MGHRA and CDR2 YSYEKL. The CDR3 is made up of 15 amino acids. V lost 4 bases, J lost 0 bases, and 12 bases lay in between. CDR3 in amino acids: CASSPSNTANYGYTF. CDR3 bases: TGCGCCAGCAGCCCTTCCAACACCGCTAACTATGGCTACACCTTC.

The CDR3 bases are TGTGCCATCAGCCTCTACGGGAGGGACTCCTACAATGAGCAGTTCTTC. Translated, it gives CAISLYGRDSYNEQFF. This chain links TRBV10-3 with TRBJ2-1; 8 bases are a match to TRBD2. The CDR3 length is 16 residues. The ends lost 6 bases at V and 0 bases at J; junction bases unmatched: 7. Germline CDR1 is ENHRY and CDR2 is SYGVKD.

The V and J genes are TRBV20-1 and TRBJ2-2; unclear D gene. The CDR3 is 14 residues long. Trimming pared 0 bases from V and 5 bases from J, leaving 10 bases between. Germline values: CDR1 DFQATT, CDR2 SNEGSKA (reference sequence). Written as DNA, the CDR3 is TGCAGTGCTAGAGATCTAAAGGGAACCGGGGAGCTGTTTTTT. It is translated as CSARDLKGTGELFF.

The chain carries TRBV20-1 and TRBJ2-7; TRBD1 matches at 7 bases. V was clipped by 0 bases and J by 7 bases; unmatched bases: 12. The CDR3 is 15 amino acids. Germline CDR1 reads DFQATT; CDR2 reads SNEGSKA (reference sequence). The CDR3 sequence is CSARDRNRGSREQYF. The CDR3 region has the DNA TGCAGTGCTAGAGATCGGAACAGGGGCTCTAGAGAGCAGTACTTC.

The chain recombines TRBV20-1 with TRBJ2-1; 15 positions match TRBD2. The junction had 1 base not matched to a gene; V was cut back by 0 bases and J by 7 bases. This CDR3 is 15 amino acids long. The germline V gene encodes CDR1 DFQATT and CDR2 SNEGSKA (reference sequence). The CDR3 bases are TGCAGTGCTAGAGATGGGACTAGCGGGGGGAATGAGCAGTTCTTC. Its translation: CSARDGTSGGNEQFF.

As for this clonotype: Here the CDR3 omits its conserved ending phenylalanine or tryptophan, so a read error is the likely source. The CDR3 coding sequence is TGTGCCAGCAGCGGGGACAGGGGATTGGAGACCCAGTACTTG. Residues: CASSGDRGLETQYL. The rearrangement joins TRBV9 to TRBJ2-5, with 10 nucleotides matching TRBD1. Per the germline V gene, CDR1 is SGDLS and CDR2 is YYNGEE. The CDR3 extends over 14 amino acids. The junction had 4 bases not matched to a gene; V was cut back by 3 bases and J by 5 bases.

This chain links TRBV12-3 or TRBV12-4 with TRBJ2-6; D may be TRBD1 (6 bases). Trimming pared 6 bases from V and 0 bases from J, leaving 15 bases between. The CDR3 runs 17 residues. CDR3: CASSPDRFNSGANVLTF. The DNA of the CDR3 is TGTGCCAGCAGCCCTGACAGGTTTAACTCTGGGGCCAACGTCCTGACTTTC.

V and J are TRBV5-5 and TRBJ2-1; the D gene could be TRBD1 or TRBD2 (5 bases each). Germline CDR1 is SGHKS and CDR2 is YYEKEE (reference sequence). The CDR3 contains 16 residues. Trimming removed 0 bases at V and 4 bases at J, with 14 bases between. For the CDR3, the DNA is TGTGCCAGCAGCTTGGGGGTCCGGGACCATTACAATGAGCAGTTCTTC. It yields the protein CASSLGVRDHYNEQFF.

V gene TRBV20-1 combines with J gene TRBJ1-5, with D unresolved. Germline V gene sequence: CDR1 DFQATT, CDR2 SNEGSKA (reference sequence). V was clipped by 0 bases and J by 5 bases, with 8 bases between them. This CDR3 contains 13 residues. In nucleotides, the CDR3 is TGCAGTGCTAGAGACGGAGTCGATCAGCCCCAGCATTTT. Translated: CSARDGVDQPQHF.

This chain uses TRBV20-1 with TRBJ2-4, with D perhaps matching TRBD1 or TRBD2 (5 bases each). The V gene's germline CDR1 is DFQATT and CDR2 SNEGSKA (reference sequence). This CDR3 region has 17 residues. Trimming removed 0 bases at V and 4 bases at J, with 19 bases between. CDR3 nucleotide sequence: TGCAGTGCTAGAGATTTCCGGGGACCATTTTCTAAAAACATTCAGTACTTC. Protein: CSARDFRGPFSKNIQYF.

This chain joins TRBV20-1 and TRBJ2-1; a weak D match, TRBD2 (6 bases). This CDR3 has 11 residues. Germline V gene lookup returns CDR1 DFQATT and CDR2 SNEGSKA (reference sequence). Between the trimmed V and J ends, which lost 4 bases and 10 bases, there was a span of 11 bases. The CDR3 region has the DNA TGCAGTGCTACCTCTGGGAGGGAGCAGTTCTTC. It codes for CSATSGREQFF.

This clonotype came up a few times. Since a much larger clone is just one base distant, this may be a read error. The V gene is TRBV20-1, the J gene TRBJ2-3; TRBD2 aligns across 10 bases. The CDR3 loop spans 13 amino acids. CDR1 and CDR2 (germline): DFQATT, SNEGSKA (reference sequence). Trimming took 5 bases from V and 1 from J; bases not matched to a gene: 0. CDR3 residues: CSAGLAGTDTQYF. CDR3 nucleotides: TGCAGTGCTGGACTAGCGGGCACAGATACGCAGTATTTT.

The gene calls are TRBV20-1 and TRBJ2-7, with D uncertain. CDR3 length: 12 residues. Germline V gene data show CDR1 as DFQATT and CDR2 as SNEGSKA (reference sequence). V was pared by 4 bases and J by 0 bases, with 7 bases between. CDR3 sequence (DNA): TGCAGTGCTACCCCCAGCTCCTACGAGCAGTACTTC. Translation gives CSATPSSYEQYF.

This clonotype is a singleton in its sample. The chain couples TRBV20-1 to TRBJ2-1; 7 nucleotides align to TRBD2. The CDR3 length is 14 residues. J lost 7 bases, V lost 0 bases, and 6 bases had no gene match. CDR1 is DFQATT and CDR2 is SNEGSKA in the germline V gene (reference sequence). CDR3 protein: CSAREDGRSNEQFF. The CDR3 nucleotides are TGCAGTGCTAGAGAGGACGGGAGGTCTAATGAGCAGTTCTTC.

This clonotype was found many times. The chain links TRBV6-2 or TRBV6-3 to TRBJ1-5; no firm D call. The CDR3 has 13 amino acids. The V gene's germline CDR1 is MNHEY and CDR2 SVGEGT. V lost 4 bases, J lost 1 base, and 5 bases lay in between. In nucleotides, the CDR3 is TGTGCCAGCAGTTTATGGAGCAATCAGCCCCAGCATTTT. Protein sequence: CASSLWSNQPQHF.

This clonotype appeared a few times. The rearrangement uses TRBV7-6 and TRBJ1-6; D is perhaps TRBD1 (6 bases). Germline CDR1 and CDR2: SGHVS and FNYEAQ. The CDR3 has 17 amino acids. V was cut by 0 bases and J by 5 bases, with 14 bases left in between. The DNA for the CDR3 is TGTGCCAGCAGCTTAGCTACGGGGGGCGGACATAATTCACCCCTCCACTTT. It yields the protein CASSLATGGGHNSPLHF.

This clonotype appeared a few times. The chain carries TRBV3-1 and TRBJ2-1; weak D call: TRBD2 (6 bases). This CDR3 has 16 residues. In germline, CDR1 is LGHDT, CDR2 YNNKEL (reference sequence). Deletions cut 2 bases from V and 0 bases from J, with 11 bases between. The CDR3 region has the DNA TGTGCCAGCAGCCAATCGGGACTTTCCTCCTACAATGAGCAGTTCTTC. This translates into CASSQSGLSSYNEQFF.

This clonotype occurred a few times. The V and J genes are TRBV29-1 and TRBJ2-3; D ambiguous. Trimming stripped 4 bases from V and 2 bases from J, with 10 bases between. Germline assignment: CDR1 SQVTM and CDR2 ANQGSEA. The CDR3 extends over 13 amino acids. CDR3 bases: TGCAGCGTTGGTTCCCCTCTCACAGATACGCAGTATTTT. Translating it yields CSVGSPLTDTQYF.

This clonotype has only a few counts. The chain links TRBV20-1 to TRBJ2-7; D is tentatively TRBD1 or TRBD2 (7 bases each). Trimming took off 8 bases at V and 5 bases at J, with 19 bases between the two ends. The CDR3 spans 13 residues. CDR1 and CDR2 (germline): DFQATT, SNEGSKA (reference sequence). The CDR3 bases are TGCAGTACAAAATTGACAGGGAGGGACGAGCAGTACTTC. Its protein is CSTKLTGRDEQYF.